A single T cell receptor beta chain is shown here with its context. The CDR3 is 13 residues long. V lost 1 base to trimming and J lost 8 bases, with 11 bases between them. In germline, CDR1 is MNHNS, CDR2 SASEGT. These data come from a study of blood T cell repertoires in COVID-19. The table came from immunoSEQ multiplex PCR; TCRdb's copy has only in-frame clones and leaves some out. The sample holds some 250,000 clones, 80% to 90% seen once. Resolution of symptoms, clearance, or two negative PCRs was present in recovered Cohort 3 donors. The sample taken for sequencing was PBMCs or T cells enriched from blood (not recorded which). The chain employs TRBV6-1 and TRBJ1-2, with D possibly TRBD1 on 6 matching bases. The source of this sequence is a woman between 45 and 65 years old who had recovered from COVID-19. The CDR3 sequence: CASSEDRASGYTF. The CDR3 nucleotides are TGTGCCAGCAGTGAAGACAGGGCCTCCGGCTACACCTTC.